These T cell receptor beta chains were read from a single sample in a study of tumor-infiltrating lymphocytes in primary liver carcinoma. MiXCR, applied by TCRdb to the multiplex PCR reads, yields one record per CDR3 protein. The top ten hold 9.3% of the sample, which has more than 100,000 distinct CDR3 sequences, 60% to 70% seen once. The material sequenced was liver tumor tissue from sampling region 1. The receptors here all came from a woman aged 60-70 years with primary liver carcinoma and hepatitis B virus infection. Each CDR3 is given with its conserved first and last residue. A D gene is named only where the DNA matches it firmly. The size of a clone is reported for some rows only, either as once, few or many, or as a class for expanded clones.

size: many; V: TRBV5-1; J: TRBJ2-1; D: -; DNA: TGCGCCAGCAGCTTAGGCGGCTCCTACAATGAGCAGTTCTTC; CDR3: CASSLGGSYNEQFF
size: few; V: TRBV9; J: TRBJ2-6; D: -; DNA: TGTGCCAGCAGCTTTACTATCGGGGCCAACGTCCTGACTTTC; CDR3: CASSFTIGANVLTF
size: -; V: TRBV2; J: TRBJ2-5; D: TRBD2; DNA: TGTGCCAGCAGTGAAAGTGGGCCAGCGGGACAAGAGACCCAGTACTTC; CDR3: CASSESGPAGQETQYF
size: -; V: TRBV5-1; J: TRBJ1-2; D: -; DNA: TGCGCCAGCGGCTTCAATCGGTTGAGGGGCTACACCTTC; CDR3: CASGFNRLRGYTF
size: -; V: TRBV12-3/TRBV12-4; J: TRBJ2-3; D: -; DNA: TGTGCCAGCGGTTGGGGGGATACACAGTATTTT; CDR3: CASGWGDTQYF
size: few; V: TRBV19; J: TRBJ1-1; D: -; DNA: TGTGCCAGTAGTTTATCCGGTGGCGGTAAAGCTTTCTTT; CDR3: CASSLSGGGKAFF
size: medium-sized; V: TRBV4-2; J: TRBJ2-1; D: -; DNA: TGTGCCAGCAGCCAAGATGGAGGGGACCCCTACAATGAGCAGTTCTTC; CDR3: CASSQDGGDPYNEQFF
size: few; V: TRBV25-1; J: TRBJ2-5; D: -; DNA: TGTGCCAGCAGTCAAACCTTAGGACGGGACCAAGAGACCCAGTACTTC; CDR3: CASSQTLGRDQETQYF
size: once; V: TRBV10-3; J: TRBJ2-3; D: TRBD2; DNA: TGTGCCACCAGTAGGGCTAGCGGGAGCACAAATACGCAGTATTTT; CDR3: CATSRASGSTNTQYF
size: -; V: TRBV7-3; J: TRBJ2-3; D: TRBD1; DNA: TGTGCCAGCAGCTTAGGTCAGGGGGCAGATACGCAGTATTTT; CDR3: CASSLGQGADTQYF
size: many; V: TRBV10-3; J: TRBJ2-7; D: -; DNA: TGTGCCATCAGTGAGTTGGGGATGGGGGGCTACGAGCAGTACTTC; CDR3: CAISELGMGGYEQYF
size: few; V: TRBV5-1; J: TRBJ2-1; D: TRBD2; DNA: TGCGCCAGCAGCTTGTCCGCGGGAGGGCCCTACAATGAGCAGTTCTTC; CDR3: CASSLSAGGPYNEQFF
size: many; V: TRBV5-6; J: TRBJ2-2; D: TRBD1; DNA: TGTGCCAGCAGCTGGGCCAGGACAGGTGGCGGGGAGCTGTTTTTT; CDR3: CASSWARTGGGELFF
size: -; V: TRBV5-1; J: TRBJ1-3; D: -; DNA: TGCGCCAGCAGCCAGGGTAACTCTGGAAACACCATATATTTT; CDR3: CASSQGNSGNTIYF
size: few; V: TRBV5-1; J: TRBJ2-3; D: TRBD1; DNA: TGCGCCAGCAGCTTGGGGGACAGGGCACAACCTAGCACAGATACGCAGTATTTT; CDR3: CASSLGDRAQPSTDTQYF
size: once; V: TRBV11-1; J: TRBJ2-6; D: TRBD1; DNA: TGTGCCAGCAGCGTCAGGACAGGGACTCCTGAGGCCAACGTCCTGACTTTC; CDR3: CASSVRTGTPEANVLTF
size: many; V: TRBV12-3/TRBV12-4; J: TRBJ2-1; D: -; DNA: TGTGCCAGCAGTTTACGGTCGGGATACAATGAGCAGTTCTTC; CDR3: CASSLRSGYNEQFF
size: once; V: TRBV11-3; J: TRBJ2-5; D: -; DNA: TGTGCCAGCAGCTTAAACACAGTCGGGGGAGATACCCAGTACTTC; CDR3: CASSLNTVGGDTQYF
size: -; V: TRBV11-2; J: TRBJ1-5; D: TRBD1; DNA: TGTGTCAGCAGCTTAGCCGGACAGGCGATCATAGATACGCAGCATTTT; CDR3: CVSSLAGQAIIDTQHF
size: -; V: TRBV11-2; J: TRBJ1-1; D: TRBD1; DNA: TGTGCCGGCGGAGGGACAGGGGGCAAGGGCACTGAAGCTTTCTTT; CDR3: CAGGGTGGKGTEAFF
size: many; V: TRBV6-1; J: TRBJ2-3; D: -; DNA: TGTGCCAGCAGTGATGTTGGGTCTAATACGCAGTATTTT; CDR3: CASSDVGSNTQYF
size: -; V: TRBV6-2/TRBV6-3; J: TRBJ2-3; D: -; DNA: TGTGCCAGCGGAAAGGGGGACACCTTCTCCACAGATACGCAGTATTTT; CDR3: CASGKGDTFSTDTQYF
size: -; V: TRBV5-6; J: TRBJ2-1; D: -; DNA: TGTGCCAACAGCTTGTTAGGACCAGCGGACAATGAGCAGTTCTTC; CDR3: CANSLLGPADNEQFF
size: many; V: TRBV29-1; J: TRBJ1-3; D: -; DNA: TGCAGCGCCCGGACGGCTGGAAACACCATATATTTT; CDR3: CSARTAGNTIYF
size: many; V: TRBV7-8; J: TRBJ2-1; D: -; DNA: TGTGCCAGCAGCTTAGTCATCGGCAATGAGCAGTTCTTC; CDR3: CASSLVIGNEQFF
size: many; V: TRBV2; J: TRBJ1-1; D: -; DNA: TGTGCCAGCACTCTCGCCAACACTGAAGCTTTCTTT; CDR3: CASTLANTEAFF
size: few; V: TRBV5-1; J: TRBJ2-5; D: -; DNA: TGCGCCAGCAGCTTGATCTCGCAAGAGACCCAGTACTTC; CDR3: CASSLISQETQYF
size: medium-sized; V: TRBV11-3; J: TRBJ1-1; D: -; DNA: TGTGCCAGCAGCCGTTCACTGGCCACTGAAGCTTTCTTT; CDR3: CASSRSLATEAFF
size: -; V: TRBV29-1; J: TRBJ2-1; D: TRBD1; DNA: TGCAATGCTGATAATCAGGTCGGACAGGGGCAGTTCTTC; CDR3: CNADNQVGQGQFF
size: many; V: TRBV12-3/TRBV12-4; J: TRBJ1-1; D: -; DNA: TGTGCCAGCAGACCTGACAGAGGCGACAACACTGAAGCTTTCTTT; CDR3: CASRPDRGDNTEAFF
size: -; V: TRBV11-2; J: TRBJ2-5; D: -; DNA: TGTGCCAGCAGCTTATCGCAAGAGGTCCAGTACTTC; CDR3: CASSLSQEVQYF
size: few; V: TRBV10-2; J: TRBJ1-6; D: TRBD1; DNA: TGCGCCAGCAGTCACTCACAGGGGAGAAATTCACCCCTCCACTTT; CDR3: CASSHSQGRNSPLHF
size: -; V: TRBV11-2; J: TRBJ2-1; D: -; DNA: TGTGCCAGCAGCATTCACTCGGGACTCCTTAATACGAATGAGCGGTTATTC; CDR3: CASSIHSGLLNTNERLF
size: -; V: TRBV7-9; J: TRBJ2-5; D: -; DNA: TGTGCCAGCAGCTCCTTATTCGGCGGAGTCCAAGAGGCCCAGTACTTC; CDR3: CASSSLFGGVQEAQYF
size: -; V: TRBV29-1; J: TRBJ2-2; D: TRBD2; DNA: TGCAGCGTCCCCGGGACTAGCGGGACTAACACCGGGGAGCTATTTTTT; CDR3: CSVPGTSGTNTGELFF
size: -; V: TRBV4-1; J: TRBJ2-1; D: -; DNA: TGCGCCAGCTGCCGGGACTTCCACAATGAGCAGTTCTTT; CDR3: CASCRDFHNEQFF
size: many; V: TRBV30; J: TRBJ2-1; D: TRBD2; DNA: TGTGCCTGGACTCTGGGCTACGCGGGAGGGTACAATGAGCAGTTCTTC; CDR3: CAWTLGYAGGYNEQFF
size: -; V: TRBV11-2; J: TRBJ1-6; D: -; DNA: TGTGCCAGCGGCTTAGCCCGGGCATTAAATTCGCCCCTCCACTTT; CDR3: CASGLARALNSPLHF
size: -; V: TRBV28; J: TRBJ1-5; D: -; DNA: TGTGCCAGCAGAGGAGGTAGTCAGCCCCAGCATTTT; CDR3: CASRGGSQPQHF
size: many; V: TRBV5-4; J: TRBJ1-4; D: -; DNA: TGTGCCAGCAGCCCCCAACAGGGCGGTAGCGAAAAACTGTTTTTT; CDR3: CASSPQQGGSEKLFF
size: -; V: TRBV6-5; J: TRBJ2-7; D: -; DNA: TGTGCCGGCAGCCGCACGACGACAGGCAGCCACGAGCAGTACTTC; CDR3: CAGSRTTTGSHEQYF
size: -; V: TRBV7-9; J: TRBJ2-1; D: TRBD2; DNA: TGTGTCAGCAGTTTACAACTAGCGGATTACAATGAGCAGTTCTTC; CDR3: CVSSLQLADYNEQFF
size: many; V: TRBV6-2/TRBV6-3; J: TRBJ2-7; D: -; DNA: TGTGCCAGCAACCCTGTGGGGGTCGAGCAGTACTTC; CDR3: CASNPVGVEQYF
size: few; V: TRBV7-9; J: TRBJ2-2; D: -; DNA: TGTGCCAGCAGCGCCGCCTCGTGGGTTGGCGGGGAGCTGTTTTTT; CDR3: CASSAASWVGGELFF
size: few; V: TRBV7-3; J: TRBJ2-1; D: -; DNA: TGTGCCAGCAGCTCAGGTTCAGGACTGGGGAATAATGAGCAGTTCTTC; CDR3: CASSSGSGLGNNEQFF
size: many; V: TRBV6-2/TRBV6-3; J: TRBJ1-1; D: -; DNA: TGTGCCAGCAGCCTCAATGGGCTGACTGAAGCTTTCTTT; CDR3: CASSLNGLTEAFF
size: -; V: TRBV11-2; J: TRBJ1-1; D: -; DNA: TGTGCCAGCACCTTAGATCCGGGGGCAGGGACCGAAGCTTTCTTT; CDR3: CASTLDPGAGTEAFF
size: -; V: TRBV5-4; J: TRBJ1-2; D: -; DNA: TGTGCCAGCTGCTATGAGGAAGAACAGCTCTATGGCTACACCTTC; CDR3: CASCYEEEQLYGYTF
size: -; V: TRBV6-6; J: TRBJ2-7; D: TRBD2; DNA: TGTGTCAGCAGTTACCCCCGCCGCGCTGCAGCGGGAGTTTGCGAGCAGTGCTTC; CDR3: CVSSYPRRAAAGVCEQCF
size: -; V: TRBV4-1; J: TRBJ2-1; D: TRBD2; DNA: TGCGCCAGCAGGCAACCCGAACTAGCGGGGAATATTAATGAGCAGTTCTTC; CDR3: CASRQPELAGNINEQFF
size: -; V: TRBV6-1; J: TRBJ2-3; D: -; DNA: TGTGCCAGCAGTGAAAGGTTCTTAGCGGAGACGATCGCAGATACGCATTATTTT; CDR3: CASSERFLAETIADTHYF
size: many; V: TRBV4-1; J: TRBJ1-2; D: -; DNA: TGCGCCAGCAGCCAAGATTATGCAGGGCTAAACTATGGCTACACCTTC; CDR3: CASSQDYAGLNYGYTF
size: -; V: TRBV11-2; J: TRBJ2-3; D: -; DNA: TGTGCCAGCAGTATGCAGCTTCCCACAGATACGCAGTATTTT; CDR3: CASSMQLPTDTQYF
size: many; V: TRBV6-5; J: TRBJ1-2; D: -; DNA: TGTGCCAGCATGGGGAGGGCGGTGAACTATGGCTACACCTTC; CDR3: CASMGRAVNYGYTF
size: -; V: TRBV11-3; J: TRBJ2-1; D: TRBD2; DNA: TGCGCCAGCAGCATTAGCGGGATGGCCTGGTACAATGAGCAGTTCTTC; CDR3: CASSISGMAWYNEQFF
size: -; V: TRBV7-9; J: TRBJ2-1; D: -; DNA: TGTGCCAGCAGCCTCAGGACAGCATGGGGGTCCTACAATGAGCACTTCTTC; CDR3: CASSLRTAWGSYNEHFF
size: many; V: TRBV29-1; J: TRBJ2-7; D: -; DNA: TGCAGCGCTGTGGGGCCGGTCGAGCAGTACTTC; CDR3: CSAVGPVEQYF
size: many; V: TRBV11-2; J: TRBJ2-5; D: TRBD2; DNA: TGTGCCAGCAGCCCGGGACTAGCGGGAGTTAAGACCCAGTACTTC; CDR3: CASSPGLAGVKTQYF